Following are 25 T cell receptor beta chains from one sample sequenced in a study of T cell changes during pregnancy in multiple sclerosis. Only in-frame clones appear in the TCRdb table, and some are missing; sequencing was by immunoSEQ multiplex PCR. The sample consists of about 8,500 clones, 70% to 90% of them appearing once. The source was CD8+ T cells from peripheral blood mononuclear cells, collected in the first trimester of pregnancy. All receptors derive from a female donor in good health, enrolled as a control in a pregnancy study.

The chain has TRBV15 and TRBJ2-7; weak D call: TRBD1 (6 bases). The ends were cut back, 5 bases at V and 6 bases at J, with 14 bases in the middle. Germline V lookup: CDR1 LNHNV, CDR2 YYDKDF (reference sequence). The CDR3 spans 13 residues. As DNA, the CDR3 is TGTGCCACCAGCGGCTACAGGGTCGGCGAGCAGTACTTC. Its protein is CATSGYRVGEQYF.

This clone appeared once. This rearrangement joins TRBV19 to TRBJ1-3; TRBD1 agrees at 7 bases. Germline CDR1 reads LNHDA; CDR2 reads SQIVND (reference sequence). Trimming cost V 5 bases and J 2 bases; bases outside gene matches: 3. The CDR3 runs 14 residues. Here the CDR3 reads CASSVQGTGNTIYF. CDR3 DNA: TGTGCCAGTAGTGTACAGGGGACTGGAAACACCATATATTTT.

V and J are TRBV18 and TRBJ1-3; TRBD1 is a possible D gene (5 bases). Germline CDR1 is KGHSH and CDR2 is LQKENI. The CDR3 length is 16 residues. Deletions cut 3 bases from V and 1 base from J, with 13 bases between. The CDR3 sequence: CASSPTQGGSGNTIYF. The CDR3 region has the DNA TGTGCCAGCTCACCGACCCAGGGTGGGTCTGGAAACACCATATATTTT.

The V call is TRBV25-1, the J call TRBJ2-7, with D maybe TRBD2 (5 bases). Germline assignment: CDR1 MGHDK and CDR2 SYGVNS. Trimming removed 6 bases at V and 0 bases at J, with 9 bases between. This CDR3 is built from 13 residues. In DNA, the CDR3 is TGTGCCAGCAGGACCGCGGGCTCCTACGAGCAGTACTTC. It specifies CASRTAGSYEQYF.

This chain joins TRBV7-9 and TRBJ1-2, with 9 nucleotides matching TRBD1. After removal of 7 bases from V and 7 bases from J, the junction contained 10 bases not matched to a gene. This CDR3 spans 14 amino acids. Germline V gives CDR1 SEHNR, CDR2 FQNEAQ (reference sequence). The CDR3 here is CASNPGTGTSGYTF. The CDR3 DNA follows: TGTGCCAGCAACCCCGGGACAGGGACCAGTGGCTACACCTTC.

The chain has TRBV7-9 and TRBJ2-7; the match to TRBD1 covers 7 bases. Losses at the gene ends were 0 bases for V and 2 bases for J; bases not matched to a gene: 4. The germline V gene encodes CDR1 SEHNR and CDR2 FQNEAQ (reference sequence). The CDR3 consists of 15 residues. CDR3 nucleotides: TGTGCCAGCAGCTTAGCGTCGGGACAGACCTACGAGCAGTACTTC. Translation gives CASSLASGQTYEQYF.

J is TRBJ2-2 and V is TRBV7-2; 9 nucleotides agree with TRBD1. This CDR3 has 16 amino acids. Germline V gene data show CDR1 as SGHTA and CDR2 as FQGNSA. J lost 0 bases, V lost 5 bases, and 4 bases had no gene match. CDR3 bases: TGTGCCAGCAGCCCGACAGGGGGTGCGAACACCGGGGAGCTGTTTTTT. Its translation is CASSPTGGANTGELFF.

V and J are TRBV11-2 and TRBJ1-1, with D hard to call. Deletions cut 5 bases from V and 2 bases from J, with 9 bases between. Germline V gene data show CDR1 as SGHAT and CDR2 as FQNNGV. The CDR3 is 13 amino acids. CDR3 residues: CASSPDTNTEAFF. The CDR3 DNA reads as TGTGCCAGCAGCCCTGACACTAACACTGAAGCTTTCTTT.

The genes are TRBV27 and TRBJ2-7; 8 bases fit TRBD2. CDR3 length: 14 residues. Trimming at V came to 5 bases and at J to 1 base, leaving 4 bases not matched to a gene. Per the germline V gene, CDR1 is MNHEY and CDR2 is SMNVEV (reference sequence). The CDR3 loop is CASSGVAGSYEQYF. The CDR3 DNA follows: TGTGCCAGCAGTGGGGTAGCGGGGTCCTACGAGCAGTACTTC.

The J gene is TRBJ1-2, the V gene TRBV27; 7 nucleotides align to TRBD1. Trimming at V came to 2 bases and at J to 4 bases, leaving 7 bases not matched to a gene. The CDR3 is made up of 15 amino acids. Germline lookup yields CDR1 MNHEY and CDR2 SMNVEV (reference sequence). The DNA for the CDR3 is TGTGCCAGCAGTTTAAGGAGGGACAGAGTCTATGGCTACACCTTC. It translates to CASSLRRDRVYGYTF.

The rearrangement links TRBV13 to TRBJ1-2, with no clear D. The germline V and J ends were trimmed by 5 bases and 2 bases, with 12 bases remaining between them. The germline CDR1 and CDR2 sequences are PRHDT and FYEKMQ (reference sequence). This CDR3 contains 14 residues. The CDR3 DNA sequence: TGTGCCAGCAGCCCCTGGGAGATCAACTATGGCTACACCTTC. It is translated as CASSPWEINYGYTF. The variable domain in full, completed from reference TRBV13 and TRBJ1-2, reads AAGVIQSPRHLIKEKRETATLKCYPIPRHDTVYWYQQGPGQDPQFLISFYEKMQSDKGSIPDRFSAQQFSDYHSELNMSSLELGDSALYFCASSPWEINYGYTFGSGTRLTVV.

The chain recombines TRBV9 with TRBJ2-2, with 8 bases aligning to TRBD2. V lost 0 bases to trimming and J lost 3 bases; unmatched junction nucleotides: 4. Germline V CDR1 and CDR2: SGDLS, YYNGEE. The CDR3 runs 16 residues. The CDR3 DNA reads as TGTGCCAGCAGCGTAGCATCGGGGGGGTACACCGGGGAGCTGTTTTTT. The encoded protein is CASSVASGGYTGELFF.

CDR3 coding DNA: TGCGCCAGCAGCCAAGTGGTGGTAGCGGGAGGGGCTCACGAGCAGTACTTC. Amino acid sequence: CASSQVVVAGGAHEQYF. The V call is TRBV4-1, the J call TRBJ2-7, with 11 bases identical to TRBD2. The CDR3 contains 17 residues. Germline trimming cut 1 base from V and 5 bases from J; bases unmatched to any gene: 10. From germline, CDR1 is MGHRA and CDR2 YSYEKL.

The chain joins TRBV6-1 to TRBJ1-1, with 10 nucleotides matching TRBD1. The V gene's germline CDR1 is MNHNS and CDR2 SASEGT. The CDR3 sequence is 17 residues long. The junction had 11 bases not matched to a gene; V was cut back by 2 bases and J by 5 bases. For the CDR3, the DNA is TGTGCCAGCAGTGAATTAGCCGGGACAGGGGTGGGTACTGAAGCTTTCTTT. Translation gives CASSELAGTGVGTEAFF.

This CDR3 reads CASSEGNTEAFF. CDR3 in DNA: TGTGCCAGTTCGGAGGGAAACACTGAAGCTTTCTTT. The chain employs TRBV19 and TRBJ1-1; D call uncertain. Germline loops: CDR1 LNHDA, CDR2 SQIVND (reference sequence). The CDR3 runs 12 residues. With 8 bases removed from V and 2 bases from J, the gap between germline ends came to 9 bases.

The chain carries TRBV6-1 and TRBJ2-4; possibly TRBD1 for D (6 bases). Germline lookup yields CDR1 MNHNS and CDR2 SASEGT. Trimming shortened V by 1 base and J by 7 bases, and 14 bases separated the two germline ends. The CDR3 contains 15 residues. CDR3 DNA: TGTGCCAGCAGTGAAGAAGGGACACCCCCGAACATTCAGTACTTC. This gives the protein CASSEEGTPPNIQYF.

The chain uses TRBV27 and TRBJ2-6; tentative D call: TRBD1 (5 bases). From germline, CDR1 is MNHEY and CDR2 SMNVEV (reference sequence). The CDR3 totals 18 residues. V lost 5 bases, J lost 1 base, and 18 bases lay in between. DNA for the CDR3: TGTGCCAGCAGTCCATGGGCAGGGTCCAGGTCTGGGGCCAACGTCCTGACTTTC. Protein product: CASSPWAGSRSGANVLTF.

J is TRBJ1-2 and V is TRBV19, with D perhaps TRBD1 (5 bases). The CDR3 has 13 amino acids. Germline V gives CDR1 LNHDA, CDR2 SQIVND (reference sequence). V lost 8 bases and J lost 8, with 18 bases in between. The CDR3 protein is CASLVSNNRGYTF. As DNA, the CDR3 is TGTGCCAGTCTCGTTTCTAACAACAGGGGCTACACCTTC.

The chain carries TRBV9 and TRBJ2-1; TRBD2 is a possible D gene (8 bases). In germline, CDR1 is SGDLS, CDR2 YYNGEE. CDR3 size: 18 residues. The V end lost 6 bases, the J end lost 0 bases, and 22 bases lay between the germline ends. DNA of the CDR3: TGTGCCAGCACCAAGGGGGCTAGCGGGCAGAGCTCCTACAATGAGCAGTTCTTC. Amino acids: CASTKGASGQSSYNEQFF.

V and J are TRBV13 and TRBJ2-7; D unclear. Trimming removed 4 bases at V and 0 bases at J, with 7 bases between. The germline V gene has CDR1 PRHDT and CDR2 FYEKMQ (reference sequence). The CDR3 is 13 residues long. CDR3: CASSYGSSYEQYF. The CDR3 nucleotides read TGTGCCAGCAGCTATGGCAGCTCCTACGAGCAGTACTTC.

The chain combines TRBV6-1 with TRBJ2-3; perhaps TRBD2 as D (6 bases). CDR1 and CDR2 from the germline V gene are MNHNS and SASEGT. The CDR3 length is 17 residues. V was cut by 3 bases and J by 2 bases, with 18 bases left in between. The CDR3 coding sequence is TGTGCCAGCAGTGAGACATCCGGGACGGGAGCCACAGATACGCAGTATTTT. Translated: CASSETSGTGATDTQYF.

This sequence joins TRBV7-9 and TRBJ1-1; D not certain. V gave up 4 bases and J gave up 7 bases, with 13 bases separating them. The CDR3 contains 13 residues. Germline CDR1 is SEHNR and CDR2 is FQNEAQ (reference sequence). The CDR3 protein is CASSSQTEIEAFF. In DNA, the CDR3 is TGTGCCAGCAGCTCCCAAACGGAGATTGAAGCTTTCTTT.

This chain links TRBV27 with TRBJ2-2; TRBD1 aligns across 12 bases. The CDR3 runs to 15 residues. V trimming: 7 bases; J trimming: 5 bases; junction bases outside the gene matches: 5. CDR1 and CDR2 (germline): MNHEY, SMNVEV (reference sequence). CDR3: CASTGTGGRTGELFF. The CDR3 region has the DNA TGTGCCAGCACCGGGACAGGGGGCAGAACCGGGGAGCTGTTTTTT.

The chain uses TRBV4-2 and TRBJ2-3, with D maybe TRBD2 (5 bases). Trimming left V 2 bases short and J 1 base short, with 10 bases between. The CDR3 sequence is 15 residues long. CDR1 is LGHNA and CDR2 is YNFKEQ in the germline V gene. CDR3 DNA: TGTGCCAGCAGCCAAACTAGGACGGGCACAGATACGCAGTATTTT. It translates to CASSQTRTGTDTQYF.

This clone came up a few times. The rearrangement joins TRBV14 to TRBJ2-3; a weak D match, TRBD2 (7 bases). Trimming left V 0 bases short and J 6 bases short, with 16 bases between. Germline V gene sequence: CDR1 SGHDN, CDR2 FVKESK. The CDR3 extends over 16 amino acids. The CDR3, as DNA: TGTGCCAGCAGCCAAGATCCCGGGGGGCTAGGGGATACGCAGTATTTT. It is translated as CASSQDPGGLGDTQYF.